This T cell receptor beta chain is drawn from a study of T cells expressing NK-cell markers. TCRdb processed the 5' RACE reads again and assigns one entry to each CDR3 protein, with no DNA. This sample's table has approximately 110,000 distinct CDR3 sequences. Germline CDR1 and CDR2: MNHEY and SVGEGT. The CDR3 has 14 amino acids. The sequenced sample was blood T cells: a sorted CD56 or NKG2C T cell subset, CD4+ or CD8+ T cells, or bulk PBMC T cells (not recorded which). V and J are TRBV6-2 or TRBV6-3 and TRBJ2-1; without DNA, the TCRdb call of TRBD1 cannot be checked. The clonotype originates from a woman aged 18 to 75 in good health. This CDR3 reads CASSYSAPQGEQFF.